These 10 T cell receptor beta chains came from one sample sequenced in a study of identical twins. TCRdb called the 5' RACE reads again in MiXCR, with one record for every CDR3 protein. Of some 1,600,000 distinct CDR3 sequences in the sample, around 33% are singletons; the top ten hold less than 0.35%. The sample consisted of cord blood. All receptors derive from a newborn girl in good health.

This rearrangement joins TRBV12-3 or TRBV12-4 to TRBJ1-5; tentatively, D is TRBD1 (5 bases). The CDR3 covers 16 residues. The V end was cut by 4 bases, the J end by 4 bases, with 17 bases between. DNA for the CDR3: TGTGCCAGCAGTTCAAGGACGGGACCCTCTAATCAGCCCCAGCATTTT. Protein: CASSSRTGPSNQPQHF.

In its sample, this clonotype was seen a few times. The gene calls are TRBV7-2 and TRBJ2-3; D is ambiguous. This CDR3 has 15 amino acids. Trimming pared 1 base from V and 5 bases from J, leaving 13 bases between. Germline CDR1 SGHTA, CDR2 FQGNSA. The CDR3 coding sequence is TGTGCCAGCAGCTTAGTACGATCCCGGAAAGATACGCAGTATTTT. Translating gives CASSLVRSRKDTQYF.

This clonotype was found a few times. The chain recombines TRBV28 with TRBJ2-1; D remains ambiguous. In germline, CDR1 is MDHEN, CDR2 SYDVKM. The V end was cut by 4 bases, the J end by 0 bases, with 13 bases between. This CDR3 spans 16 amino acids. The CDR3 DNA is TGTGCCAGCAGTTCCCCGGCAGTGAGCTCCTACAATGAGCAGTTCTTC. Amino acid sequence: CASSSPAVSSYNEQFF.

V and J are TRBV6-2 or TRBV6-3 and TRBJ2-5, with D perhaps TRBD1 (6 bases). CDR3 length equals 15 residues. Trimming took off 8 bases at V and 11 bases at J, with 27 bases between the two ends. The V gene's germline CDR1 is MNHEY and CDR2 SVGEGT. CDR3 in amino acids: CASRIRDIFYNEQYF. In DNA, the CDR3 is TGTGCCAGCCGTATCCGGGACATCTTCTACAATGAGCAGTACTTC.

V gene TRBV3-1 combines with J gene TRBJ1-2, with D tentatively TRBD1 (5 bases). The CDR3 is 14 residues long. With 3 bases removed from V and 4 bases from J, the gap between germline ends came to 12 bases. Germline loops: CDR1 LGHDT, CDR2 YNNKEL (reference sequence). The CDR3 DNA follows: TGTGCCAGCAGCCAGGGACCGCAAACCTATGGCTACACCTTC. Residues: CASSQGPQTYGYTF. The variable domain in full, with the rest retrieved from reference TRBV3-1 and TRBJ1-2, is DTAVSQTPKYLVTQMGNDKSIKCEQNLGHDTMYWYKQDSKKFLKIMFSYNNKELIINETVPNRFSPKSPDKAHLNLHINSLELGDSAVYFCASSQGPQTYGYTFGSGTRLTVV.

The J gene is TRBJ1-5, the V gene TRBV20-1; TRBD1 matches at 7 bases. The germline V gene encodes CDR1 DFQATT and CDR2 SNEGSKA (reference sequence). The ends lost 3 bases at V and 7 bases at J; junction bases unmatched: 12. This CDR3 spans 15 amino acids. CDR3 in amino acids: CSASPPQGERQPQHF. The DNA for the CDR3 is TGCAGTGCTAGCCCTCCCCAGGGGGAAAGACAGCCCCAGCATTTT.

The CDR3 DNA sequence: TGCAGCGTGGGAACAGGGGGGATAAACCAGAGCTCTGGAAACACCATATATTTT. The encoded protein is CSVGTGGINQSSGNTIYF. This chain uses TRBV29-1 with TRBJ1-3, with TRBD1 matching over 8 bases. The CDR3 is made up of 18 amino acids. Unmatched junction bases numbered 16, after V lost 6 bases and J lost 0 bases. CDR1 is SQVTM, CDR2 ANQGSEA, per germline.

On this clonotype itself: The junction does not match germline at one end; this may be a read error. The V and J genes are TRBV10-2 and TRBJ2-5; 12 bases match TRBD2. The assigned J gene may be wrong: the sequence end matches TRBJ2-7 better. Per germline, CDR1 WSHSY and CDR2 SAAADI. This CDR3 region has 14 residues. The CDR3: CTSSESTSGGEQYF. In DNA, the CDR3 is TGCACCAGCAGTGAGTCGACTAGCGGGGGCGAGCAGTACTTC.

This clonotype was detected only a few times. The gene calls are TRBV9 and TRBJ2-1, with 9 positions matching TRBD2. With V trimmed by 2 bases and J by 6 bases, 6 bases remained unmatched. This CDR3 has 15 amino acids. Germline loops: CDR1 SGDLS, CDR2 YYNGEE. The CDR3 region has the DNA TGTGCCAGCAGCGTGGAGCTAGCGGGAAGCAATGAGCAGTTCTTC. Translation: CASSVELAGSNEQFF. Based on the CDR3 plus reference TRBV9 and TRBJ2-1, the full variable domain is DSGVTQTPKHLITATGQRVTLRCSPRSGDLSVYWYQQSLDQGLQFLIQYYNGEERAKGNILERFSAQQFPDLHSELNLSSLELGDSALYFCASSVELAGSNEQFFGPGTRLTVL.

This chain connects TRBV2 to TRBJ2-3; D is unresolved. Germline V gives CDR1 SNHLY, CDR2 FYNNEI. CDR3 length: 12 amino acids. Trimming took off 0 bases at V and 14 bases at J, with 12 bases between the two ends. The DNA of the CDR3 is TGTGCCAGCAGTGAAGCGGACGTACATTGGTATTTT. This gives the protein CASSEADVHWYF.